This T cell receptor beta chain emerged from a study of T cells in Graves' hyperthyroidism and ophthalmopathy. This clonotype turned up a few times. Germline V lookup: CDR1 DFQATT, CDR2 SNEGSKA (reference sequence). The ends were cut back, 0 bases at V and 3 bases at J, with 15 bases in the middle. The CDR3 is made up of 15 amino acids. From RNA transcripts, TCR beta CDR3 regions were amplified. When the TCR CDR3 underwent first-round RT-PCR, the HTBI primer set was used. TCRdb recomputed calls from the multiplex PCR reads with MiXCR, one row per CDR3 protein. The sample lists about 350,000 distinct CDR3 sequences, approximately 14% occurring once.

This TCR came from a woman in her twenties or thirties with Graves' hyperthyroidism. Sequencing used blood. The chain has TRBV20-1 and TRBJ2-7; D assignment may be TRBD1 or TRBD2 (6 bases each). The CDR3 coding sequence is TGCAGTGCTAGAGAATGGGGGGCAGGGGTCTACGAGCAGTACTTC. Protein product: CSAREWGAGVYEQYF.